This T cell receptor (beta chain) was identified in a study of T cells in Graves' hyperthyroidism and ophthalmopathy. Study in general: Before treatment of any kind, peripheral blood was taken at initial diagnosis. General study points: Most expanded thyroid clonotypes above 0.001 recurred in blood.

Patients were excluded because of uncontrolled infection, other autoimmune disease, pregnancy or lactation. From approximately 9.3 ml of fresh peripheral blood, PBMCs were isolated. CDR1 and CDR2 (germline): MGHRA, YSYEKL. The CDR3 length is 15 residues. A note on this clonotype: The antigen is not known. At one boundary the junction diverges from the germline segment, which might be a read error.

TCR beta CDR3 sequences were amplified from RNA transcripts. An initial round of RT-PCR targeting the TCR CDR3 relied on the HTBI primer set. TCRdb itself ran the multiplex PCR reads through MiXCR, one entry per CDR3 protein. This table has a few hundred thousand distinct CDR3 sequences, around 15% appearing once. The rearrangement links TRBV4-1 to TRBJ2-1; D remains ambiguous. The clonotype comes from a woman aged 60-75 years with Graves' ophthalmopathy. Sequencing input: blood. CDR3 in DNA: TGCGCCAGCAGCCAAGATCTTGGCTCCCACAATGAGCAGTTCTTC. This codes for CASSQDLGSHNEQFF.